One sample yielded the 7 T cell receptor beta chains listed below, sequenced in a study of T cells in Graves' hyperthyroidism and ophthalmopathy. Amplification targeted TCR beta CDR3 regions from RNA transcripts. First-round RT-PCR of the TCR CDR3 relied on the HTBI primer set. MiXCR, applied by TCRdb to the multiplex PCR reads, yields one record per CDR3 protein. The sample lists 560,000 or so distinct CDR3 sequences, 15% to 20% occurring once. The sample taken for sequencing was blood. Receptor source: a man aged 40-49 years with Graves' ophthalmopathy.

Comment on this clonotype: Because the CDR3 is missing its conserved closing phenylalanine or tryptophan, this is likely a read error. The genes are TRBV7-9 and TRBJ2-3, with D unclear. V was trimmed by 5 bases and J by 5 bases, leaving 20 bases between them. The length of the CDR3 is 16 residues. Germline CDR1 is SEHNR and CDR2 is FQNEAQ (reference sequence). The CDR3: CASSPSSLRSKDTQYS. Written as DNA, the CDR3 is TGTGCCAGCAGCCCCTCTTCACTTCGGTCCAAAGATACGCAGTATTCT.

J is TRBJ2-2 and V is TRBV6-1; 9 bases fit TRBD2. V shed 6 bases, J shed 6 bases, and the junction held 17 bases outside the gene matches. The CDR3 length is 18 residues. CDR1 is MNHNS and CDR2 is SASEGT in the germline V gene. The CDR3 coding sequence is TGTGCCAGCAGCCCACTGACGACTAGCGGCGTGAGACCCGGGGAGCTGTTTTTT. It yields the protein CASSPLTTSGVRPGELFF.

This clonotype was seen at least ten times. The chain is built from TRBV13 and TRBJ2-3; D gene unclear. Germline loops: CDR1 PRHDT, CDR2 FYEKMQ (reference sequence). The CDR3 covers 15 residues. V lost 4 bases and J lost 2, with 13 bases in between. CDR3 coding DNA: TGTGCCAGCAGCTCTCAGAGTCCTAACACAGATACGCAGTATTTT. This encodes CASSSQSPNTDTQYF.

This clonotype occurred many times. The rearrangement links TRBV28 to TRBJ2-1, with D unresolved. V shed 3 bases and J shed 5 bases, with 8 bases lying between them. From germline, CDR1 is MDHEN and CDR2 SYDVKM. The CDR3 is 13 residues long. CDR3 nucleotide sequence: TGTGCCAGCAGTTTTCCTAGGGACAATGAGCAGTTCTTC. It encodes CASSFPRDNEQFF. Variable domain in full (rest from reference TRBV28 and TRBJ2-1): DVKVTQSSRYLVKRTGEKVFLECVQDMDHENMFWYRQDPGLGLRLIYFSYDVKMKEKGDIPEGYSVSREKKERFSLILESASTNQTSMYLCASSFPRDNEQFFGPGTRLTVL.

This clonotype was seen repeatedly, ten times or more. The chain joins TRBV5-1 to TRBJ2-3; a weak D match, TRBD1 (6 bases). V lost 0 bases, J lost 10 bases, and 9 bases lay in between. The germline V gene has CDR1 SGHRS and CDR2 YFSETQ. This CDR3 contains 12 residues. CDR3 coding DNA: TGCGCCAGCAGCTTGGAACAGGGAGCGCAGTATTTT. Its protein product is CASSLEQGAQYF.

The chain recombines TRBV5-8 with TRBJ1-2; no firm D call. V was trimmed by 0 bases and J by 6 bases, leaving 12 bases between them. Germline V gives CDR1 SGHTS, CDR2 YDEGEE. The CDR3 contains 14 residues. The CDR3 spells CASSLGGARNGYTF. The CDR3, as DNA: TGTGCCAGCAGCTTGGGAGGTGCCCGGAATGGCTACACCTTC.

Points on this clonotype: A clone one base away is much larger, so this may be a read error. The chain carries TRBV12-3 or TRBV12-4 and TRBJ2-7; TRBD2 might be the D (5 bases). The J call may be wrong; the DNA end is better matched by TRBJ2-1. The CDR3 is 13 amino acids. CDR3 loop: CASSFEGSYEQFF. The CDR3 region has the DNA TGTGCCAGCAGTTTTGAGGGCTCCTACGAGCAGTTCTTC.